These 3 T cell receptor beta chains originate from one sample sequenced in a study of shared clonotypes between healthy human individuals. In the naive CD8 group, cells lacked CD45RO and were positively selected for CCR7, so terminally differentiated effector memory CD45RA+ cells were left out. Clones were read by immunoSEQ multiplex PCR, and TCRdb kept only the in-frame ones, dropping some. This sample carries fewer than 850,000 clones, approximately 97% of them seen once, and the ten largest clones take less than 0.25%. Sequencing was done on a sample of naive CD8+ T cells sorted from blood. The receptors stem from a man younger than 45 in good health.

The chain links TRBV5-6 to TRBJ2-1; D not certain. Trimming pared 4 bases from V and 0 bases from J, leaving 8 bases between. Germline V gene sequence: CDR1 SGHDT, CDR2 YYEEEE. The CDR3 has 14 residues. This CDR3 reads CASSLLASYNEQFF. The CDR3 bases are TGTGCCAGCAGCCTTCTCGCCTCCTACAATGAGCAGTTCTTC.

The chain recombines TRBV7-9 with TRBJ2-4; TRBD1 matches 7 bases. Germline V CDR1 and CDR2: SEHNR, FQNEAQ (reference sequence). The CDR3 runs 17 residues. The trim removed 2 bases at V and 4 bases at J, leaving 11 bases unmatched. CDR3 nucleotide sequence: TGTGCCAGCAGCTTACCATACGCCCGGGACAGAAAAAACATTCAGTACTTC. It yields the protein CASSLPYARDRKNIQYF.

V and J are TRBV7-2 and TRBJ2-7, with a possible D match to TRBD2 (5 bases). The CDR3 runs to 13 residues. Trimming removed 2 bases at V and 7 bases at J, with 12 bases between. Germline V gene data show CDR1 as SGHTA and CDR2 as FQGNSA. The CDR3 coding sequence is TGTGCCAGCAGCTTATACGGGGAGTGGGAGCAGTACTTC. Translating gives CASSLYGEWEQYF. The full variable domain, with the rest looked up from reference TRBV7-2 and TRBJ2-7, is GAGVSQSPSNKVTEKGKDVELRCDPISGHTALYWYRQSLGQGLEFLIYFQGNSAPDKSGLPSDRFSAERTGGSVSTLTIQRTQQEDSAVYLCASSLYGEWEQYFGPGTRLTVT.